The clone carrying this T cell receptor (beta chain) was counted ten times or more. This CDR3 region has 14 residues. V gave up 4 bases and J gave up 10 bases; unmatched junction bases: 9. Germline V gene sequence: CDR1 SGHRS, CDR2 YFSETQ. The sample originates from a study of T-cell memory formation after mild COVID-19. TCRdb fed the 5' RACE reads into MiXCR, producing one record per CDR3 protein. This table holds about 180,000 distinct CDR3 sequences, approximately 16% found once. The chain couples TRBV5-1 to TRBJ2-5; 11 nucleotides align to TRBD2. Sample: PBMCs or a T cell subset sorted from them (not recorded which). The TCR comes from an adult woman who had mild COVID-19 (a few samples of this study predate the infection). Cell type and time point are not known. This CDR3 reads CASSLGTSGNCQYF. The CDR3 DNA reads TGCGCCAGCAGCCTTGGGACTAGCGGAAATTGCCAGTACTTC.